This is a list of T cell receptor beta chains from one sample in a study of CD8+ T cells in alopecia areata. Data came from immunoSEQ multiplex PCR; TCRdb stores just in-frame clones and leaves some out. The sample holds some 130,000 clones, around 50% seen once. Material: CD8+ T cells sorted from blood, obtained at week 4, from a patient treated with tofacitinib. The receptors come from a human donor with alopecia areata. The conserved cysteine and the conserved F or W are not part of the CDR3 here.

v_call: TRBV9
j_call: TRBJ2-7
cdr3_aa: ASSVGLSYEQY

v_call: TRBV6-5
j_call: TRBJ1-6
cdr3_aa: ASSSPTLNSPLH

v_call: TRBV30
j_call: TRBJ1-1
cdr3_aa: AWSVGEEAF

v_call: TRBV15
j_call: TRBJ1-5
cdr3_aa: ATSMTGGHQPQH

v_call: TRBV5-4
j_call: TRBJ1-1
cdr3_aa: ASSWGTTEAF

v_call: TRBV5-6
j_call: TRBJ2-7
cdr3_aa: ASSPPPQRQSPEQY

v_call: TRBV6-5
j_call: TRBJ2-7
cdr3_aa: ASSPGEQVEEY

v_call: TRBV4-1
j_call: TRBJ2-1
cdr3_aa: ASSPRGWASSYNEQF

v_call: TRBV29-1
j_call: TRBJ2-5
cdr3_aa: SVSAQGPETQY

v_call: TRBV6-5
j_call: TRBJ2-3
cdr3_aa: ASSYSSGIPTDTQY

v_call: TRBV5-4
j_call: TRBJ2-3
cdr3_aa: ASSFGQGPDTQY

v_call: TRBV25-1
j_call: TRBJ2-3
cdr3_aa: ASSWGQGARDTQY

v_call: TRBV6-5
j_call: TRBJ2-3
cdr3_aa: ASSYSMGDSTDTQY

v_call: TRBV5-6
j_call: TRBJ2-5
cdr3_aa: ASSSRTLAGGMAETQY

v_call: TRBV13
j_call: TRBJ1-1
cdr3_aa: ASSLVVGFPEAF

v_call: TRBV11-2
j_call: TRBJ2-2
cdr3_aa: ASSSRHVAGELF

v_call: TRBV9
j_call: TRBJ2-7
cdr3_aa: ASSAGGGISYEQY

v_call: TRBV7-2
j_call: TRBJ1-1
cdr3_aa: ASSLARGHITEAF

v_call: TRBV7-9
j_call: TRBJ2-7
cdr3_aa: ASSLGTGKDYEQY

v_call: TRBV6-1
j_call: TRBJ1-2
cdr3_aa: ASSVNGDYGYT

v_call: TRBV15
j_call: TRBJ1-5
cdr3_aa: ATSELRGSNQPQH

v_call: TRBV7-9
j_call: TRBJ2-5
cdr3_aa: ASSPSIRADGETQY

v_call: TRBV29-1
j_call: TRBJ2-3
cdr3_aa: SVVQGIGTDTQY

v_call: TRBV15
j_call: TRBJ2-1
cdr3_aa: ATSRTSEGPYNEQF

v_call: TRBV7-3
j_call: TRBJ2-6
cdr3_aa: ASSLVSGANVLT

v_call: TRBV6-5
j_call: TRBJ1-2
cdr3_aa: ASRILGDRYT

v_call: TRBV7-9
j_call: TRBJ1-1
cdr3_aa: ASSFGGGIAEAF

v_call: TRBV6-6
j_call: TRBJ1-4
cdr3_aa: ASIRGANEKLF

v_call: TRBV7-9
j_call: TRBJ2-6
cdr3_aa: ASSFDIPSGANVLT

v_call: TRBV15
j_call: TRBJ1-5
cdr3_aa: ATSRDPGQGNQPQH

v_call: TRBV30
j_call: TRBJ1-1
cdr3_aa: AWSVGGDTEAF

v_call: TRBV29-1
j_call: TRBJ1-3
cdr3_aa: SVTGQEDTIY

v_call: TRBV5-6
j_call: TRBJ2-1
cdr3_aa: ASSLRWQNEQF

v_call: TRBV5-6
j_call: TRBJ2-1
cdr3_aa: ASSLAPEQF

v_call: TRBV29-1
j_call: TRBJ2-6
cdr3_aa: SVTTGKPGANVLT

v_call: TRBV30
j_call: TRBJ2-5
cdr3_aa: AWTQGETQY

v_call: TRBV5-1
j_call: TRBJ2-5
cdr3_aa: ASRHRGRETQY

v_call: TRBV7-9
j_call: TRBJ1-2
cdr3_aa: ASSKHRVGYT

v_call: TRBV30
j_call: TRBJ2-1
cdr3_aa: AWSEQPYNEQF

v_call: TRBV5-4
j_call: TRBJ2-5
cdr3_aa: ASSPRTGWGETQY

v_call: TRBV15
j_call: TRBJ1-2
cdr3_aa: ATRTGGENYGYT

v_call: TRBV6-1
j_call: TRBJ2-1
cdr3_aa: ASSEQRGGSYNEQF

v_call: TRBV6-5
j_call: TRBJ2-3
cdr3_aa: ASSVAASTDTQY

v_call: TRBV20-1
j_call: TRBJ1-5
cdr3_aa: SAGRDQPQH

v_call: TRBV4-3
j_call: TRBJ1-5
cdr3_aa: ASSQGIGHLQPQH

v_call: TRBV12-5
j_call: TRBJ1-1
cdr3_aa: ASGLSYTEAF

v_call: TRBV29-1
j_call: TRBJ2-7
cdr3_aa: SVETGVGGYEQY

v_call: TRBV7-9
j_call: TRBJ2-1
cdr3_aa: ASSLAQGEYNEQF

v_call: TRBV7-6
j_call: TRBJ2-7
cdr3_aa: ASSLEAGQGSGEQY

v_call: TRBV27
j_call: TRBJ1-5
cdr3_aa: ASSLGQGALQPQH

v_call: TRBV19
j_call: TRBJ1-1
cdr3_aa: ASSTGTEMNTEAF

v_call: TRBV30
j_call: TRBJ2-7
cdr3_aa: AWSVPRAAYEQY